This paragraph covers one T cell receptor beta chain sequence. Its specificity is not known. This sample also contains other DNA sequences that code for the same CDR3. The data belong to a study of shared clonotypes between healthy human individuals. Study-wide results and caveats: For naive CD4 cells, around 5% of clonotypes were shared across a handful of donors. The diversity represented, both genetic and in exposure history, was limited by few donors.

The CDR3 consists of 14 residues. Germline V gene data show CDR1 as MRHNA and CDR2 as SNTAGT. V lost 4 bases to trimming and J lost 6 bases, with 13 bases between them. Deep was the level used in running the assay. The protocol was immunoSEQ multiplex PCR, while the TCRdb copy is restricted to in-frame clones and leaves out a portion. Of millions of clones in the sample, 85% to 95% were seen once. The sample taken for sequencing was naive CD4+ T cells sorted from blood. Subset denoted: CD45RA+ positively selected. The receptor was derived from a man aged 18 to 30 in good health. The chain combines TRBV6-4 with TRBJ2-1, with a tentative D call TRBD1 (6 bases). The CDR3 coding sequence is TGTGCCAGCAGTGTACAGGGCGGTAGCAATGAGCAGTTCTTC. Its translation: CASSVQGGSNEQFF.